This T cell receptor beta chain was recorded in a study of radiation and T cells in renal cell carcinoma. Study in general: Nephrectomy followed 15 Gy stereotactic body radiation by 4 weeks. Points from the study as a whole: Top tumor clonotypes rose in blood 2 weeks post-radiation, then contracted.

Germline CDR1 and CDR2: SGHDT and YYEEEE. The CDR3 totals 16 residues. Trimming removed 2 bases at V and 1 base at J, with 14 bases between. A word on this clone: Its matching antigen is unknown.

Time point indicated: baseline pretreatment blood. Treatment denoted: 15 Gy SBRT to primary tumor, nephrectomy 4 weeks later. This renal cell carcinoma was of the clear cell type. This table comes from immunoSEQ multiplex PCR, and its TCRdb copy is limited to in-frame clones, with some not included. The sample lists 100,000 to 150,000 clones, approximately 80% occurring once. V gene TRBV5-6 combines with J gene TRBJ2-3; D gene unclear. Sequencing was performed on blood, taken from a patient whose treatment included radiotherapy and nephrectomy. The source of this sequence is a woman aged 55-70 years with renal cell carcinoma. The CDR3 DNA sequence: TGTGCCAGCAGCTTTGCCCAGCGATTACGCACAGATACGCAGTATTTT. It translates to CASSFAQRLRTDTQYF.